These 14 T cell receptor beta chains originate from one sample sequenced in a study of cytomegalovirus exposure and HLA in healthy donors. A multiplex PCR was run with 60 Vbeta primers and 13 Jbeta primers. Only in-frame clones appear in the TCRdb table, and some are missing; sequencing was by immunoSEQ multiplex PCR. The profile covers more than 90,000 clones, with around three quarters appearing a single time and almost 3% taken by the ten largest. Material: PBMCs. The receptors originated from a woman younger than 30 in good health and CMV-seropositive.

This clone was seen only a few times. V is TRBV28 and J is TRBJ2-7; the D gene is possibly TRBD1 (6 bases). With 6 bases removed from V and 3 bases from J, the gap between germline ends came to 12 bases. The CDR3 runs to 13 residues. Germline loops: CDR1 MDHEN, CDR2 SYDVKM. In DNA, the CDR3 is TGTGCCAGCAGGGAAACAGGGAACTACGAGCAGTACTTC. Protein product: CASRETGNYEQYF.

The V gene is TRBV18, the J gene TRBJ1-5; tentatively, D is TRBD1 (5 bases). Germline V CDR1 and CDR2: KGHSH, LQKENI. The CDR3 runs to 17 residues. V lost 2 bases, J lost 5 bases, and 19 bases lay in between. CDR3 sequence (DNA): TGTGCCAGCTCACCATCTCCCGGCGGGACGGTGGATCAGCCCCAGCATTTT. Protein sequence: CASSPSPGGTVDQPQHF.

The chain employs TRBV6-1 and TRBJ1-2, with D tentatively TRBD1 (5 bases). Trimming took 0 bases from V and 7 from J, leaving 6 bases between them. The CDR3 has 12 residues. The germline CDR1 and CDR2 sequences are MNHNS and SASEGT. The CDR3 loop is CASSEAGGGYTF. CDR3 bases: TGTGCCAGCAGTGAAGCGGGGGGTGGCTACACCTTC.

The rearrangement uses TRBV28 and TRBJ1-5; D is undetermined. Germline V gene data show CDR1 as MDHEN and CDR2 as SYDVKM. CDR3 size: 15 residues. Trimming stripped 5 bases from V and 0 bases from J, with 11 bases between. CDR3 sequence: CASSPSLYSNQPQHF. CDR3 DNA sequence: TGTGCCAGCAGTCCCTCCCTCTATAGCAATCAGCCCCAGCATTTT.

The rearrangement uses TRBV6-6 and TRBJ2-1; the match to TRBD2 covers 8 bases. Germline assignment: CDR1 MNHNY and CDR2 SVGAGI (reference sequence). V was pared by 5 bases and J by 9 bases, with 12 bases of the junction left unmatched. The CDR3 extends over 15 amino acids. The CDR3 here is CASSATSVSAAEQFF. CDR3 nucleotide sequence: TGTGCCAGCAGTGCGACTAGCGTCTCGGCCGCTGAGCAGTTCTTC.

The chain employs TRBV7-9 and TRBJ2-1; a weak D match, TRBD1 (5 bases). The CDR3 is 11 residues long. The V and J ends lost 11 bases and 8 bases respectively, with 13 bases between them. CDR1 is SEHNR, CDR2 FQNEAQ, per germline (reference sequence). The DNA for the CDR3 is TGTGCCGGCTCGCCCAGGGATGAGCAGTTCTTC. Protein product: CAGSPRDEQFF.

V gene TRBV5-1 combines with J gene TRBJ2-7; 7 bases match TRBD1. The CDR3 has 15 amino acids. The V gene's germline CDR1 is SGHRS and CDR2 YFSETQ. The V and J ends lost 4 bases and 5 bases, in that order; junction bases with no gene match: 12. This chain's CDR3 is CASSPMGQTIHEQYF. The CDR3 DNA is TGCGCCAGCAGCCCCATGGGACAGACAATCCACGAGCAGTACTTC. Using reference TRBV5-1 and TRBJ2-7 for the parts outside the CDR3, the full variable domain is KAGVTQTPRYLIKTRGQQVTLSCSPISGHRSVSWYQQTPGQGLQFLFEYFSETQRNKGNFPGRFSGRQFSNSRSEMNVSTLELGDSALYLCASSPMGQTIHEQYFGPGTRLTVT.

This chain joins TRBV19 and TRBJ2-6, with D tentatively TRBD1 (6 bases). The CDR3 has 14 amino acids. The V and J ends lost 7 bases and 3 bases respectively, with 10 bases between them. Germline V gene data show CDR1 as LNHDA and CDR2 as SQIVND (reference sequence). CDR3 sequence: CASKQGFGANVLTF. CDR3 coding DNA: TGTGCCAGTAAACAGGGCTTTGGGGCCAACGTCCTGACTTTC.

The V and J genes are TRBV11-3 and TRBJ1-1; no definite D call. The CDR3 sequence is 14 residues long. The germline gives CDR1 SGHNT, CDR2 YENEEA. The V end was cut by 0 bases, the J end by 6 bases, with 11 bases between. In DNA, the CDR3 is TGTGCCAGCAGCTTAGATACACAAATACCTGAAGCTTTCTTT. It codes for CASSLDTQIPEAFF.

The chain joins TRBV5-4 to TRBJ2-7, with D uncertain. CDR1 is SGHNT, CDR2 YYREEE, per germline (reference sequence). The CDR3 is 15 amino acids. The V end lost 2 bases, the J end lost 6 bases, and 18 bases lay between the germline ends. DNA for the CDR3: TGTGCCAGCAGCTTCCTAGAAGGATTAGGCGGCGAGCAGTACTTC. Residues: CASSFLEGLGGEQYF.

This chain uses TRBV7-8 with TRBJ2-3; D might be TRBD2 (6 bases). CDR3 length: 15 amino acids. Trimming shortened V by 2 bases and J by 2 bases, and 11 bases separated the two germline ends. Germline V gives CDR1 SGHVS, CDR2 FQNEAQ. The CDR3 here is CASSLTGDPTDTQYF. The DNA of the CDR3 is TGTGCCAGCAGCTTAACGGGAGACCCCACAGATACGCAGTATTTT.

In its sample, this clone was seen once. The chain is built from TRBV5-4 and TRBJ1-5, with 10 nucleotides matching TRBD1. Germline-derived CDR1 and CDR2 are SGHNT and YYREEE (reference sequence). With 0 bases clipped from V and 7 bases from J, the junction kept 4 bases outside the gene matches. The CDR3 consists of 15 residues. This CDR3 is CASSLGTGGGQPQHF. The DNA of the CDR3 is TGTGCCAGCAGCTTGGGGACAGGGGGTGGACAGCCCCAGCATTTT. The entire variable domain, with the rest obtained from reference TRBV5-4 and TRBJ1-5, is as follows: ETGVTQSPTHLIKTRGQQVTLRCSSQSGHNTVSWYQQALGQGPQFIFQYYREEENGRGNFPPRFSGLQFPNYSSELNVNALELDDSALYLCASSLGTGGGQPQHFGDGTRLSIL.

This clone was observed a handful of times. The chain has TRBV2 and TRBJ1-5; D call uncertain. The V gene lost 4 bases and the J gene lost 2 bases, with 15 bases spanning the gap. CDR3 length: 16 residues. CDR1 is SNHLY and CDR2 is FYNNEI in the germline V gene. The CDR3 spells CASSGVRGSGNQPQHF. The CDR3 DNA sequence: TGTGCCAGCAGTGGGGTCCGAGGGTCTGGCAATCAGCCCCAGCATTTT.

V is TRBV5-1 and J is TRBJ2-7; D remains ambiguous. The germline V and J ends were trimmed by 0 bases and 2 bases, with 9 bases remaining between them. The CDR3 runs 14 residues. CDR1 and CDR2 from the germline V gene are SGHRS and YFSETQ. The CDR3 here is CASSLELPPYEQYF. CDR3 coding DNA: TGCGCCAGCAGCTTGGAACTCCCCCCCTACGAGCAGTACTTC.